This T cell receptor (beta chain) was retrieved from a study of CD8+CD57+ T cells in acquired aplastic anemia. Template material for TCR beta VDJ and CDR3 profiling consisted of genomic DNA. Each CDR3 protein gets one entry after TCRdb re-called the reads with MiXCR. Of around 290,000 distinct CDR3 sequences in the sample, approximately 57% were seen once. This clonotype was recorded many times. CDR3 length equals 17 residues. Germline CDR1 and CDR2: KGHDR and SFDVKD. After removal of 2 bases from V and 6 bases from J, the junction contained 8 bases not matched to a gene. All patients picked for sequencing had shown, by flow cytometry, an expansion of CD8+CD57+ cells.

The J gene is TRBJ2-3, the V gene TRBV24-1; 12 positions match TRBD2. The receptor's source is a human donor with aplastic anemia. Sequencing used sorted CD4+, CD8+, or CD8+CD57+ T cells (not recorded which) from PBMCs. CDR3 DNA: TGTGCCACCAGTGATTCGACTCTAGCGGGAGGGCCGGATACGCAGTATTTT. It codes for CATSDSTLAGGPDTQYF.